This T cell receptor beta chain was obtained from a study of blood T cells in healthy people across ages. Study-wide points: In these data, TCR beta diversity tracked strongly with naive T cell percentage. Roughly linear declines in TCR beta diversity per million T cells occurred with age.

Each sample provided at least 5.5 micrograms of extracted total RNA. PCR was performed a second time for about 6 to 12 cycles using a sample-barcoded 5' primer and a J-beta primer mix. Via MiXCR, TCRdb re-called the 5' RACE reads, giving one row per CDR3 protein. The table records 1.5 million to 2 million distinct CDR3 sequences, over 25% of them present only once. Points on this clonotype: Antigen: not known.

The CDR3 length is 16 residues. The V gene's germline CDR1 is SGHAT and CDR2 FQNNGV. This rearrangement joins TRBV11-2 to TRBJ2-1; 9 bases are shared with TRBD2. The J call may be incorrect, as the DNA end agrees better with TRBJ2-7. The origin of this receptor is a woman in her twenties or thirties in good health. The sequenced material came from blood. This CDR3 is CASRDSGRSSYNEQYF. CDR3 bases: TGTGCCAGCAGAGATAGCGGGAGAAGCTCCTACAATGAGCAGTACTTC.